A selection of T cell receptor beta chains follows, all from one sample in a study of cytomegalovirus exposure and HLA in healthy donors. Assay used: immunoSEQ multiplex PCR; TCRdb lists only in-frame clones, some missing. The table records around 150,000 clones, roughly 71% of them present only once. Sequencing was carried out using PBMCs. These receptor sequences come from a woman aged 35 to 49 in good health and CMV-seronegative. The CDR3 runs from the conserved cysteine through the conserved F or W. Each record gives: V gene, J gene, clone size, D gene, CDR3 DNA, CDR3 protein. A D gene is named only where the DNA matches it firmly. The listing skips clone size in some rows; elsewhere it reads once, few, many or a size class.

>TRBV18|TRBJ1-2|.|.
TGTGCCAGCTCCTCTAAGAGAAGGACAGTTAACTATGGCTACACCTTC
CASSSKRRTVNYGYTF
>TRBV6-1|TRBJ1-6|.|TRBD1
TGTGCCAGCAGGATGGGACAGGGGTATAATTCACCCCTCCACTTT
CASRMGQGYNSPLHF
>TRBV29-1|TRBJ1-2|.|.
TGCAGCGTTCAGGTGGCTCACCCCTATGGCTACACCTTC
CSVQVAHPYGYTF
>TRBV4-2|TRBJ1-1|few|.
TGTGCCAGCAGCCAAGGCACAGCTGAAGCTTTCTTT
CASSQGTAEAFF
>TRBV5-6|TRBJ1-2|.|TRBD1
TGTGCCAGCAGCGTGACAGGGGACTATGGCTACACCTTC
CASSVTGDYGYTF
>TRBV11-2|TRBJ2-1|few|TRBD2
TGTGCCAGCAGCTTAGATCTAGGGACTAAGTTGAATGAGCAGTTCTTC
CASSLDLGTKLNEQFF
>TRBV6-5|TRBJ2-3|.|.
TGTGCCAGCAGAAGCGGAACGGATACGCAGTATTTT
CASRSGTDTQYF
>TRBV29-1|TRBJ1-6|.|TRBD1
TGCAGCGTTGAAGATCCCACAGGGGGCAAAGGTTCACCCCTCCACTTT
CSVEDPTGGKGSPLHF
>TRBV28|TRBJ1-5|.|.
TGTGCCAGCACCTCAGGAGGGCAGGGCAATCAGCCCCAGCATTTT
CASTSGGQGNQPQHF
>TRBV7-9|TRBJ1-5|.|TRBD1
TGTGCCAGCAGCCCTACAGGGGATTATAGCAATCAGCCCCAGCATTTT
CASSPTGDYSNQPQHF
>TRBV20-1|TRBJ2-1|.|.
TGCAGTTCCCGAGTGGGGCATGAGCAGTTCTTC
CSSRVGHEQFF
>TRBV19|TRBJ1-1|.|.
TGTGCCAGTAGTCGGGACACGTTGAACACTGAAGCTTTCTTT
CASSRDTLNTEAFF
>TRBV30|TRBJ1-6|once|.
TGTGCCTGGAGTGTCTCTGGGAGCTCCTATAATTCACCCCTCCACTTT
CAWSVSGSSYNSPLHF
>TRBV30|TRBJ2-3|.|.
TGTGCCTGGATGGAGAGCACAGATACGCAGTATTTT
CAWMESTDTQYF
>TRBV18|TRBJ1-1|few|.
TGTGCCAGCTCACCACCGGAGGGTTTGAACACTGAAGCTTTCTTT
CASSPPEGLNTEAFF
>TRBV15|TRBJ1-2|.|.
TGTGCCACCAGCAGAGGTGAACAGGGTAGCTATGGCTACACCTTC
CATSRGEQGSYGYTF
>TRBV13|TRBJ2-7|.|.
TGTGCCAGCAGCTCCCGGCAGGGTTGGTACGAGCAGTACTTC
CASSSRQGWYEQYF
>TRBV2|TRBJ1-5|.|TRBD1
TGTGCCAGCAGTGAGAGAGAGGGACAGGGCAATCAGCCCCAGCATTTT
CASSEREGQGNQPQHF
>TRBV6-1|TRBJ1-2|.|TRBD1
TGTGCCAGCAAGAGGGACAGAGCCCTATTTGGCTACACCTTC
CASKRDRALFGYTF
>TRBV19|TRBJ1-1|once|.
TGTGCCAGTAGTATAGATACCAGGTTGAACACTGAAGCTTTCTTT
CASSIDTRLNTEAFF
>TRBV30|TRBJ2-2|.|.
TGTGCCTGGAGTCCCCTAGGTACCGGGGAGCTGTTTTTT
CAWSPLGTGELFF
>TRBV10-3|TRBJ2-5|.|.
TGTGCCATCAGTGAAAGTTACAGAGAAGAGACCCAGTACTTC
CAISESYREETQYF
>TRBV7-9|TRBJ1-2|once|TRBD1
TGTGCCAGCAGCTTAGACGGGACAGACTATGGCTACACCTTC
CASSLDGTDYGYTF
>TRBV9|TRBJ1-1|once|.
TGTGCCAGCAGCGCGAGGGGGGGGAGCATGAACACTGAAGCTTTCTTT
CASSARGGSMNTEAFF
>TRBV29-1|TRBJ2-7|.|.
TGCAGCGTCACCCCGGACAGTACCTACGAGCAGTACTTC
CSVTPDSTYEQYF
>TRBV7-6|TRBJ2-5|.|TRBD1
TGTGCCAGCGGCCGGGACAGGGGTGAGACCCAGTACTTC
CASGRDRGETQYF
>TRBV11-1|TRBJ2-7|.|TRBD1
TGTGCCAGCACCGACAGGGTCTCGGGGGAGCAGTACTTC
CASTDRVSGEQYF
>TRBV6-5|TRBJ2-1|.|TRBD2
TGTGCCAGCAGTTACCAGCGGGGGGGTGGGCTGAATGAGCAGTTCTTC
CASSYQRGGGLNEQFF
>TRBV6-5|TRBJ2-7|.|.
TGTGCCAGCAGTAGCGATGGAAACTACGAGCAGTACTTC
CASSSDGNYEQYF
>TRBV19|TRBJ1-2|.|.
TGTGCCAGTAGTATAGGGAGGCAGGGGAATGGCTACACCTTC
CASSIGRQGNGYTF
>TRBV6-1|TRBJ1-2|.|TRBD1
TGTGCCACGCAAGACAGGGAAGAAAACTATGGCTACACCTTC
CATQDREENYGYTF
>TRBV9|TRBJ2-3|.|.
TGTGCCAGCAGCGTAGTCTCCTCGGCAGATACGCAGTATTTT
CASSVVSSADTQYF
>TRBV4-3|TRBJ1-1|.|.
TGCGCCAGCAGCCCCCATACAGCGAACACTGAAGCTTTCTTT
CASSPHTANTEAFF
>TRBV9|TRBJ1-1|.|.
TGTGCCAGCAGCGTGGAAATTGAGGACACTGAAGCTTTCTTT
CASSVEIEDTEAFF
>TRBV11-3|TRBJ2-3|.|TRBD2
TGTGCCAGCAGCATGGGGGGGAAAAGCACAGATACGCAGTATTTT
CASSMGGKSTDTQYF
>TRBV19|TRBJ2-1|few|TRBD2
TGTGCCAGTAGTACACAGGGACTAGCGGTTTCGGATGAGCAGTTCTTC
CASSTQGLAVSDEQFF
>TRBV28|TRBJ2-5|.|TRBD1
TGTGCCAGCAGTTTACAGGGGGCTCGGGAGACCCAGTACTTC
CASSLQGARETQYF
>TRBV10-1|TRBJ1-2|.|.
TGCGCCAGCAGTGAAGACACTAACTATGGCTACACCTTC
CASSEDTNYGYTF
>TRBV6-5|TRBJ1-4|.|.
TGTGCCAGCAAGGGCAGGGGAGGGGAAAAACTGTTTTTT
CASKGRGGEKLFF
>TRBV7-3|TRBJ2-1|.|TRBD1
TGTGCCAGCAGCCCCCCGGCGACAGGGGTCAATGAGCAGTTCTTC
CASSPPATGVNEQFF
>TRBV6-5|TRBJ1-1|.|TRBD1
TGTGCCAGCGGGGAGACAGGGAAACGCGGCACTGAAGCTTTCTTT
CASGETGKRGTEAFF
>TRBV4-3|TRBJ2-4|.|.
TGCGCCAGCAGCCCCGAGCCCAAAAACATTCAGTACTTC
CASSPEPKNIQYF
>TRBV5-4|TRBJ2-7|once|.
TGTGCCAGCAGCTTGTCCCCAGGCCACAGGGGAGGCTACGAGCAGTACTTC
CASSLSPGHRGGYEQYF
>TRBV19|TRBJ1-2|.|.
TGTGCCAGTAGCAGGGTTTCCTATGGCTACACCTTC
CASSRVSYGYTF
>TRBV9|TRBJ1-1|few|.
TGTGCCAGCAGCGTAGAGGTTGGGAGTAGGAACACTGAAGCTTTCTTT
CASSVEVGSRNTEAFF
>TRBV15|TRBJ1-5|.|.
TGTGCCACCAGCACGACCGGGACAATGGCTCAGCCCCAGCATTTT
CATSTTGTMAQPQHF
>TRBV19|TRBJ2-3|.|.
TGTGCCAGTAGTTTCGGGGTCCGCGGAGATACGCAGTATTTT
CASSFGVRGDTQYF
>TRBV5-1|TRBJ1-1|.|TRBD1
TGCGCCAGCGCGGGACAGGACTTACTAACTGAAGCTTTCTTT
CASAGQDLLTEAFF
>TRBV7-9|TRBJ1-6|few|TRBD1
TGTGCCAGCAGCTCCCAGGGGGCCGGTTCACCCCTCCACTTT
CASSSQGAGSPLHF
>TRBV30|TRBJ1-2|.|TRBD1
TGTGCCTGGAGTGTACCCAGGGGGCGGAATGGCTACACCTTC
CAWSVPRGRNGYTF
>TRBV18|TRBJ1-1|.|.
TGTGCCAGCTCATCCAGGGGAGAGACTGAAGCTTTCTTT
CASSSRGETEAFF
>TRBV7-8|TRBJ2-7|once|.
TGTGCCAGCAGCCTCAGAACGGACAGTTCCTACGAGCAGTACTTC
CASSLRTDSSYEQYF
>TRBV5-6|TRBJ2-7|.|TRBD1
TGTGCCAGCAGCGCACTACCGGGACAGGGCCGCGAGCAGTACTTC
CASSALPGQGREQYF
>TRBV5-1|TRBJ2-5|.|TRBD2
TGCGCCAGCAGCAGGGGGACTAGCGGGGGGCACGTGCAAGAGACCCAGTACTTC
CASSRGTSGGHVQETQYF
>TRBV19|TRBJ2-7|.|.
TGTGCCAGTAGTATGGTACAGGGTGCAACCTACGAGCAGTACTTC
CASSMVQGATYEQYF